The present TCR beta chain was sequenced within a study of cytomegalovirus exposure and HLA in healthy donors. For this clone: Additional DNA sequences in this sample encode the identical CDR3.

Use of 60 Vbeta and 13 Jbeta primers characterized the PCR. Sequencing was performed with immunoSEQ multiplex PCR; in TCRdb, only in-frame clones are kept and a portion is missing. The sample carries about 200,000 clones, approximately 86% recorded once. Material for sequencing was PBMCs. The clonotype originates from a woman younger than 45 in good health and CMV-seronegative.

CDR3: CASSLDSRYGYTF. The CDR3 DNA is TGTGCCAGCAGCTTGGACAGTCGCTATGGCTACACCTTC. J is TRBJ1-2 and V is TRBV7-9; tentative D call: TRBD1 (6 bases). The CDR3 sequence is 13 residues long. Trimming left V 3 bases short and J 4 bases short, with 9 bases between. CDR1 and CDR2 from the germline V gene are SEHNR and FQNEAQ (reference sequence).